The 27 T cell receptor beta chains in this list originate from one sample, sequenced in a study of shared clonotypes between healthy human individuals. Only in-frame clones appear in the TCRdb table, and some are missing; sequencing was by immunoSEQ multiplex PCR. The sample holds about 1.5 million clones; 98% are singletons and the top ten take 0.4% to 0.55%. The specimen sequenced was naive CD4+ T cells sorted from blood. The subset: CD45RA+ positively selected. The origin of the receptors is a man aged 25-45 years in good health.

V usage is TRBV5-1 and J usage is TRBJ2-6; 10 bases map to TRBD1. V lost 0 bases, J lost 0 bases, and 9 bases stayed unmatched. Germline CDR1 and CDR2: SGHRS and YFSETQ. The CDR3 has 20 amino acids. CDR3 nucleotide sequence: TGCGCCAGCAGCTTGGAGGGACAGGGGACGAAGCGCTCTGGGGCCAACGTCCTGACTTTC. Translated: CASSLEGQGTKRSGANVLTF.

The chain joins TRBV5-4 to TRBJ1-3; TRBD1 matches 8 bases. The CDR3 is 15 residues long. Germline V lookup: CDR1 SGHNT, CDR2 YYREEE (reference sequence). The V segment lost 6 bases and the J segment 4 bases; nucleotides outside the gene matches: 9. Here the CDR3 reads CASNNRGTSGNTIYF. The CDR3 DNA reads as TGTGCCAGCAACAACAGGGGGACTTCAGGAAACACCATATATTTT.

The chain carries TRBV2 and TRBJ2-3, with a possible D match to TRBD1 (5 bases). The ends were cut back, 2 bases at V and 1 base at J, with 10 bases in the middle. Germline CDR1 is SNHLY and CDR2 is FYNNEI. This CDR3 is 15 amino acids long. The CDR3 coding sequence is TGTGCCAGCAGTGAATCAGGGTTGCGCACAGATACGCAGTATTTT. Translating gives CASSESGLRTDTQYF. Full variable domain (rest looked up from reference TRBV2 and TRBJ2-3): EPEVTQTPSHQVTQMGQEVILRCVPISNHLYFYWYRQILGQKVEFLVSFYNNEISEKSEIFDDQFSVERPDGSNFTLKIRSTKLEDSAMYFCASSESGLRTDTQYFGPGTRLTVL.

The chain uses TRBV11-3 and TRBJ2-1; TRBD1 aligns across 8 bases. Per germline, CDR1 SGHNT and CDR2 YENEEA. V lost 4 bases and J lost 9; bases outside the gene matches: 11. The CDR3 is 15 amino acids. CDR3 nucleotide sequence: TGTGCCAGCAGCTCTACCGGGACAGGTTTCGCTGAGCAGTTCTTC. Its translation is CASSSTGTGFAEQFF. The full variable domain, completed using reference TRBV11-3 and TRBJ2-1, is EAGVVQSPRYKIIEKKQPVAFWCNPISGHNTLYWYLQNLGQGPELLIRYENEEAVDDSQLPKDRFSAERLKGVDSTLKIQPAELGDSAVYLCASSSTGTGFAEQFFGPGTRLTVL.

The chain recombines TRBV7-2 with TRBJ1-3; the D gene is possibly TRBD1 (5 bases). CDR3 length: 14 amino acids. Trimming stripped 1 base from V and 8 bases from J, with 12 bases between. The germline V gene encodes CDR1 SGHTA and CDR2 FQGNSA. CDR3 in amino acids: CASSLVGGADTIYF. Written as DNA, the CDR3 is TGTGCCAGCAGCTTAGTTGGAGGGGCGGACACCATATATTTT.

CDR3 loop: CASSLAAGAHLRGYTF. In DNA form, the CDR3 reads TGTGCCAGCAGCTTAGCCGCAGGGGCCCACCTACGAGGCTACACCTTC. V and J are TRBV11-2 and TRBJ1-2, with D tentatively TRBD1 (6 bases). CDR1 is SGHAT and CDR2 is FQNNGV in the germline V gene. Trimming took 1 base from V and 8 from J, leaving 20 bases between them. There are 16 residues in the CDR3.

The CDR3 DNA reads as TGTGCCAGCTCACCAGAGAGCGGCTCCTACAATGAGCAGTTCTTC. Amino acid sequence: CASSPESGSYNEQFF. The chain joins TRBV18 to TRBJ2-1, with D perhaps TRBD2 (5 bases). The CDR3 spans 15 residues. Trimming shortened V by 2 bases and J by 0 bases, and 8 bases separated the two germline ends. Germline CDR1 reads KGHSH; CDR2 reads LQKENI.

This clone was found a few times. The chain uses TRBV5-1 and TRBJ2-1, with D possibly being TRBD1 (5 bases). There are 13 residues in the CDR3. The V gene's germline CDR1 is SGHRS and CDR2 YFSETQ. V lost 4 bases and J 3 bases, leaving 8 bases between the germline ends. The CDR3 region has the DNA TGCGCCAGCAGCCCGGACAACTACAATGAGCAGTTCTTC. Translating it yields CASSPDNYNEQFF.

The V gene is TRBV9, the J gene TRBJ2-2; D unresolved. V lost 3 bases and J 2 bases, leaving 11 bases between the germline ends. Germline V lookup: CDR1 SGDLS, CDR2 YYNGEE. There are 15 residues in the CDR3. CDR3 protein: CASSGRRVNTGELFF. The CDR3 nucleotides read TGTGCCAGCAGCGGACGCCGGGTCAACACCGGGGAGCTGTTTTTT.

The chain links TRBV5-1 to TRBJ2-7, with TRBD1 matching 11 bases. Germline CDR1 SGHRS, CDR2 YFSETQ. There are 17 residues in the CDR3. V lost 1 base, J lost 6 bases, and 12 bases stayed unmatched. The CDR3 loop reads CASSLFARDRGLGEQYF. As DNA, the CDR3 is TGCGCCAGCAGCTTGTTCGCCCGGGACAGGGGGTTGGGCGAGCAGTACTTC.

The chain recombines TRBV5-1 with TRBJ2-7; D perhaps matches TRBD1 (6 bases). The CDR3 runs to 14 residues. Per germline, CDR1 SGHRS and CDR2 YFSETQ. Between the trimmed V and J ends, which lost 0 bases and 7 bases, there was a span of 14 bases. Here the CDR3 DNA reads TGCGCCAGCAGCTTGGATCGGACAGACGTAGAGCAGTACTTC. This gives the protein CASSLDRTDVEQYF.

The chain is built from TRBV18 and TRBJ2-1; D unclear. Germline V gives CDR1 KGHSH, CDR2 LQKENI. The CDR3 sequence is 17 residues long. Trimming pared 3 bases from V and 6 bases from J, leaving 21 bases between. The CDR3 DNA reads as TGTGCCAGCTCACCTCTCTGGACCCCACGGGCTGGCAATGAGCAGTTCTTC. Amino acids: CASSPLWTPRAGNEQFF. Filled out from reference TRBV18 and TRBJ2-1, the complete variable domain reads NAGVMQNPRHLVRRRGQEARLRCSPMKGHSHVYWYRQLPEEGLKFMVYLQKENIIDESGMPKERFSAEFPKEGPSILRIQQVVRGDSAAYFCASSPLWTPRAGNEQFFGPGTRLTVL.

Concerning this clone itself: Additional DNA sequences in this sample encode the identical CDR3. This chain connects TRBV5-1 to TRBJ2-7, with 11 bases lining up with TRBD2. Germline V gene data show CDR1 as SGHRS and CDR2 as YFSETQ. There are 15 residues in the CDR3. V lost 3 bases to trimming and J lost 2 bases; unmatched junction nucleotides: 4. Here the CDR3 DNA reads TGCGCCAGCAGCTCGGGACTAGCGGTACCCTACGAGCAGTACTTC. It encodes CASSSGLAVPYEQYF.

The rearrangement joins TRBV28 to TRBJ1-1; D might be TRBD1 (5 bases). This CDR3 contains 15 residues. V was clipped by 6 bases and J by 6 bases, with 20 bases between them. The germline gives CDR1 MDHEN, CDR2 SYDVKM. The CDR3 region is CASRTGGYSGAEAFF. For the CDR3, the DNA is TGTGCCAGCAGGACGGGGGGGTACTCGGGCGCTGAAGCTTTCTTT.

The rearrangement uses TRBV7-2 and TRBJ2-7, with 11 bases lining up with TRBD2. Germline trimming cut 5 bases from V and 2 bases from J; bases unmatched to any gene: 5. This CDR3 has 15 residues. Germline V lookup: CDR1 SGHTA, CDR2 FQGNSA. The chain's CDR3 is CASSTTSGGTYEQYF. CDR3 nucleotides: TGTGCCAGCAGCACAACTAGCGGGGGCACCTACGAGCAGTACTTC. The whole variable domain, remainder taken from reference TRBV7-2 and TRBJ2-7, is GAGVSQSPSNKVTEKGKDVELRCDPISGHTALYWYRQSLGQGLEFLIYFQGNSAPDKSGLPSDRFSAERTGGSVSTLTIQRTQQEDSAVYLCASSTTSGGTYEQYFGPGTRLTVT.

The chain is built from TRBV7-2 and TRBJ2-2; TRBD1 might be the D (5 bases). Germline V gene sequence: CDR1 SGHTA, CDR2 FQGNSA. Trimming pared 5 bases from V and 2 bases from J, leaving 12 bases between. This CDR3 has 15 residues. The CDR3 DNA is TGTGCCAGCAGCAATCGACAGATCAACACCGGGGAGCTGTTTTTT. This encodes CASSNRQINTGELFF. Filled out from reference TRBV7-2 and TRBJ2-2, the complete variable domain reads GAGVSQSPSNKVTEKGKDVELRCDPISGHTALYWYRQSLGQGLEFLIYFQGNSAPDKSGLPSDRFSAERTGGSVSTLTIQRTQQEDSAVYLCASSNRQINTGELFFGEGSRLTVL.

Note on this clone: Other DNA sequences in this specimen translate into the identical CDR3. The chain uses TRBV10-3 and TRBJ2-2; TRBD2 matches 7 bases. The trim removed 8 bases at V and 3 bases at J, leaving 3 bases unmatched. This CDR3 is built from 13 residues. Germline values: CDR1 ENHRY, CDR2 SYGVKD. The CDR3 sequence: CAIGGGYTGELFF. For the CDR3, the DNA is TGTGCCATCGGGGGGGGTTACACCGGGGAGCTGTTTTTT.

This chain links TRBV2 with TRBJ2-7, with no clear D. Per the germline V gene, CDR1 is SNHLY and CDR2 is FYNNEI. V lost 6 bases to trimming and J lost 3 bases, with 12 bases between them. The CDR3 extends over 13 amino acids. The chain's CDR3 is CASRPTGLYEQYF. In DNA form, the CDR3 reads TGTGCCAGCAGGCCTACTGGGCTCTACGAGCAGTACTTC.

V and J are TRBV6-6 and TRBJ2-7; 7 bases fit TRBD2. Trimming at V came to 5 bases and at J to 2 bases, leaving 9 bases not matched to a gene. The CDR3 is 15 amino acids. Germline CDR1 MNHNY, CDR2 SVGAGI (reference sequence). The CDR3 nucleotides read TGTGCCAGCAGTCGGCAGGCTAGCGGCGCCTACGAGCAGTACTTC. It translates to CASSRQASGAYEQYF.

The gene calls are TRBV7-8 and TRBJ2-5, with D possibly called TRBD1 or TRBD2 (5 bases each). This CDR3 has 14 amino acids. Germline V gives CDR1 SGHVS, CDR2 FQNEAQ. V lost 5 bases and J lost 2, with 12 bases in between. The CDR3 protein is CASSTGTVQETQYF. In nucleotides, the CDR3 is TGTGCCAGCAGCACCGGGACGGTTCAAGAGACCCAGTACTTC. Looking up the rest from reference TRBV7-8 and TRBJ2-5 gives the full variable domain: GAGVSQSPRYKVAKRGQDVALRCDPISGHVSLFWYQQALGQGPEFLTYFQNEAQLDKSGLPSDRFFAERPEGSVSTLKIQRTQQEDSAVYLCASSTGTVQETQYFGPGTRLLVL.

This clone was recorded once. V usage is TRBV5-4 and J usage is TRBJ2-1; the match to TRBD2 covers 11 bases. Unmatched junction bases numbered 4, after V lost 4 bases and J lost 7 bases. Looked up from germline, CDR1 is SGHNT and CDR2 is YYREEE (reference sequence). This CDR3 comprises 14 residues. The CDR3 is CASSPWTSGNEQFF. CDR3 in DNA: TGTGCCAGCAGCCCCTGGACTAGCGGGAATGAGCAGTTCTTC.

The CDR3 sequence is CASSVGLAGWGSSYNEQFF. The CDR3 DNA is TGTGCCAGCAGCGTAGGGCTAGCGGGGTGGGGGAGCTCCTACAATGAGCAGTTCTTC. The chain has TRBV9 and TRBJ2-1; 9 nucleotides agree with TRBD2. After removal of 0 bases from V and 0 bases from J, the junction contained 10 bases not matched to a gene. Per the germline V gene, CDR1 is SGDLS and CDR2 is YYNGEE. The CDR3 extends over 19 amino acids.

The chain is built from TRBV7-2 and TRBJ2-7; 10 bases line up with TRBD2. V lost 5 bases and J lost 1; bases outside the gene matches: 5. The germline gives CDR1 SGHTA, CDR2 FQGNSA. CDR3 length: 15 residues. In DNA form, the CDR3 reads TGTGCCAGCAGCCTTCCTAGCGGGAGTTCCTACGAGCAGTACTTC. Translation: CASSLPSGSSYEQYF.

CDR3 bases: TGTGCCACCAGCGCCGGACCCCTGCTGGACAATGAGCAGTTCTTC. Its translation: CATSAGPLLDNEQFF. The chain has TRBV15 and TRBJ2-1; D uncertain. The CDR3 runs 15 residues. Trimming left V 5 bases short and J 5 bases short, with 16 bases between. The V gene's germline CDR1 is LNHNV and CDR2 YYDKDF (reference sequence). Drawing the rest from reference TRBV15 and TRBJ2-1, the complete variable domain is DAMVIQNPRYQVTQFGKPVTLSCSQTLNHNVMYWYQQKSSQAPKLLFHYYDKDFNNEADTPDNFQSRRPNTSFCFLDIRSPGLGDTAMYLCATSAGPLLDNEQFFGPGTRLTVL.

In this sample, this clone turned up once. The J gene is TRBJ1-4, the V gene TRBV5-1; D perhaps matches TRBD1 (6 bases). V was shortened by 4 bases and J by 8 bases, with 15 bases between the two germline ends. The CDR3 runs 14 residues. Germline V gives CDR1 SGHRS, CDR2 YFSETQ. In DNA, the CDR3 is TGCGCCAGCAGCATGGACAGTTCCCAGGAAAAACTGTTTTTT. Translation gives CASSMDSSQEKLFF.

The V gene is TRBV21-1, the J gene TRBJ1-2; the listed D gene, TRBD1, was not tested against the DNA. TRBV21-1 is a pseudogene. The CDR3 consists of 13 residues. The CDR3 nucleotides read TGTGCCATTTCCATGACAGTTAACTATGGCTACACCTTC. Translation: CAISMTVNYGYTF.

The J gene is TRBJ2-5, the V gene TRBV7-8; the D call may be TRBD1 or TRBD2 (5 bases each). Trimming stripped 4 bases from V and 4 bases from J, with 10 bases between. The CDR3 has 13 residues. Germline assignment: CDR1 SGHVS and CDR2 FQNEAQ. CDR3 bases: TGTGCCAGCAGCTCTAGCAGGGTAGAGACCCAGTACTTC. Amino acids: CASSSSRVETQYF.